Listed here are 17 T cell receptor beta chains from one sample, sequenced in a study of cytomegalovirus exposure and HLA in healthy donors (TCRdb year 2017). Libraries were made using the immunoSEQ multiplex PCR assay. A mixture of 60 forward primers for TCR Vbeta segments and 13 reverse primers for TCR Jbeta segments was used in the multiplex PCR. TCRdb mirrors the immuneACCESS table, restricted to in-frame sequences. Some clones are absent from its copies; in checked studies, under half trace to an unresolved V gene, and the reason for the others is unknown. A total of 150,000 to 200,000 clones appear in this sample, around 79% of them only once. The top ten clonotypes cover 7.4% of the sample. Sequencing was carried out using PBMCs. The receptors here all came from a male donor in good health and CMV-seropositive.

This clone appeared once. The chain carries TRBV5-6 and TRBJ2-7, with a weak D call TRBD1 (6 bases). The CDR3 is made up of 14 amino acids. V lost 5 bases to trimming and J lost 0 bases, with 12 bases between them. Germline V gene data show CDR1 as SGHDT and CDR2 as YYEEEE. CDR3 sequence (DNA): TGTGCCAGCAGGGACGGACAGAGCTCCTACGAGCAGTACTTC. Amino acids: CASRDGQSSYEQYF.

The chain joins TRBV19 to TRBJ1-4; D possibly corresponds to TRBD1 (6 bases). CDR1 and CDR2 from the germline V gene are LNHDA and SQIVND (reference sequence). This CDR3 region has 14 residues. Trimming left V 3 bases short and J 6 bases short, with 11 bases between. The CDR3 nucleotides read TGTGCCAGTAGTATCACAGGGTACGATGAAAAACTGTTTTTT. Encoded protein: CASSITGYDEKLFF. The full variable domain, in which reference TRBV19 and TRBJ1-4 provide the parts outside the CDR3, is DGGITQSPKYLFRKEGQNVTLSCEQNLNHDAMYWYRQDPGQGLRLIYYSQIVNDFQKGDIAEGYSVSREKKESFPLTVTSAQKNPTAFYLCASSITGYDEKLFFGSGTQLSVL.

V and J are TRBV30 and TRBJ2-2; D ambiguous. From germline, CDR1 is GTSNPN and CDR2 SVGIG (reference sequence). The CDR3 contains 15 residues. Trimming shortened V by 0 bases and J by 6 bases, and 14 bases separated the two germline ends. The DNA of the CDR3 is TGTGCCTGGAGTGTACAGCTGGGTCTTGCCGGGGAGCTGTTTTTT. Amino acid sequence: CAWSVQLGLAGELFF.

This chain joins TRBV11-2 and TRBJ2-1; D is unresolved. The CDR3 runs to 14 residues. Trimming took off 1 base at V and 3 bases at J, with 7 bases between the two ends. Looked up from germline, CDR1 is SGHAT and CDR2 is FQNNGV. CDR3 nucleotide sequence: TGTGCCAGCAGCTTAGGGCTTTTCTACAATGAGCAGTTCTTC. Protein: CASSLGLFYNEQFF.

The sample holds a few counts of this clone. V and J are TRBV10-3 and TRBJ2-1, with D perhaps TRBD2 (6 bases). CDR3 length: 12 residues. From germline, CDR1 is ENHRY and CDR2 SYGVKD. V lost 2 bases and J lost 9, with 8 bases in between. CDR3 protein: CAISETSSEQFF. For the CDR3, the DNA is TGTGCCATCAGTGAGACTAGCTCTGAGCAGTTCTTC.

The chain has TRBV6-1 and TRBJ2-1; a possible D gene is TRBD1 (5 bases). CDR3 length: 15 amino acids. Germline V lookup: CDR1 MNHNS, CDR2 SASEGT. V lost 6 bases and J 2 bases, leaving 14 bases between the germline ends. CDR3 loop: CASSELTVAYNEQFF. In nucleotides, the CDR3 is TGTGCCAGCAGCGAATTGACAGTTGCCTACAATGAGCAGTTCTTC.

The rearrangement joins TRBV5-8 to TRBJ1-1; D gene ambiguous. With 2 bases removed from V and 7 bases from J, the gap between germline ends came to 9 bases. The V gene's germline CDR1 is SGHTS and CDR2 YDEGEE. The length of the CDR3 is 12 residues. The CDR3 bases are TGTGCCAGCAGCTTCCTGTCAGGTGAAGCTTTCTTT. This sequence encodes CASSFLSGEAFF.

The V gene is TRBV29-1, the J gene TRBJ1-1; weak D call: TRBD1 (5 bases). CDR1 is SQVTM, CDR2 ANQGSEA, per germline. The CDR3 extends over 14 amino acids. V lost 6 bases, J lost 1 base, and 15 bases lay in between. This chain's CDR3 is CSVVPRRGNTEAFF. CDR3 nucleotide sequence: TGCAGCGTCGTCCCCAGGAGGGGGAACACTGAAGCTTTCTTT. Full variable domain (outside the CDR3, taken from reference TRBV29-1 and TRBJ1-1): SAVISQKPSRDICQRGTSLTIQCQVDSQVTMMFWYRQQPGQSLTLIATANQGSEATYESGFVIDKFPISRPNLTFSTLTVSNMSPEDSSIYLCSVVPRRGNTEAFFGQGTRLTVV.

The rearrangement joins TRBV10-2 to TRBJ2-3, with 7 nucleotides matching TRBD2. Germline CDR1 WSHSY, CDR2 SAAADI. CDR3 size: 12 residues. V was pared by 8 bases and J by 10 bases, with 9 bases of the junction left unmatched. The DNA for the CDR3 is TGCGCCAGCGGGGAGTGGGGGGGACCGCAGTATTTT. Residues: CASGEWGGPQYF.

This rearrangement joins TRBV6-5 to TRBJ1-2, with 9 bases fitting TRBD1. Germline V CDR1 and CDR2: MNHEY, SVGAGI. V was pared by 6 bases and J by 8 bases, with 7 bases of the junction left unmatched. This CDR3 is built from 13 residues. The CDR3 is CASSLQGAWGYTF. CDR3 sequence (DNA): TGTGCCAGCAGCCTACAGGGGGCCTGGGGCTACACCTTC.

This clone was seen a single time. J is TRBJ2-3 and V is TRBV2; 7 bases are shared with TRBD1. The CDR3 runs 12 residues. J lost 4 bases, V lost 11 bases, and 6 bases had no gene match. Per germline, CDR1 SNHLY and CDR2 FYNNEI. CDR3 sequence reads: CASGRGPDTQYF. CDR3 bases: TGTGCCTCGGGAAGGGGGCCAGATACGCAGTATTTT.

The chain employs TRBV30 and TRBJ1-2; TRBD1 aligns across 11 bases. From germline, CDR1 is GTSNPN and CDR2 SVGIG (reference sequence). The CDR3 totals 14 residues. J lost 4 bases, V lost 2 bases, and 3 bases had no gene match. CDR3 residues: CAWSLDRGLYGYTF. Written as DNA, the CDR3 is TGTGCCTGGAGTCTGGACAGGGGGCTCTATGGCTACACCTTC.

The rearrangement joins TRBV10-2 to TRBJ2-5, with 10 bases that match TRBD2. The V gene's germline CDR1 is WSHSY and CDR2 SAAADI. The length of the CDR3 is 18 residues. V shed 5 bases, J shed 1 base, and the junction held 13 bases outside the gene matches. CDR3 DNA: TGCGCCAGCAGTCCTAGCGGGGCAGCGGGGGGGATCCAAGAGACCCAGTACTTC. Protein product: CASSPSGAAGGIQETQYF.

This rearrangement joins TRBV6-5 to TRBJ2-5; the D is unclear. The germline V and J ends were trimmed by 0 bases and 2 bases, with 13 bases remaining between them. This CDR3 has 16 residues. Germline V gene data show CDR1 as MNHEY and CDR2 as SVGAGI. CDR3 coding DNA: TGTGCCAGCAGTTACTCGATTGCTCGGTCTCAAGAGACCCAGTACTTC. Protein product: CASSYSIARSQETQYF.

The V call is TRBV5-4, the J call TRBJ2-5; D may be TRBD1 (5 bases). The better agreement between TRBJ2-7 and the DNA end casts doubt on the J call. This CDR3 is 15 amino acids long. Germline V gene data show CDR1 as SGHNT and CDR2 as YYREEE (reference sequence). The CDR3 loop is CASSFVWTPFYEQYF. CDR3 DNA sequence: TGTGCCAGCAGCTTTGTGTGGACACCATTCTACGAGCAGTACTTC.

The CDR3 bases are TGTGCCAGTAGTGATACCCTAGGTCAGCCCCAGCATTTT. It encodes CASSDTLGQPQHF. V usage is TRBV19 and J usage is TRBJ1-5, with no clear D. Per the germline V gene, CDR1 is LNHDA and CDR2 is SQIVND (reference sequence). The V and J ends lost 5 bases and 6 bases respectively, with 11 bases between them. This CDR3 contains 13 residues.

This clone has just a few counts. The chain has TRBV2 and TRBJ1-4; D is possibly TRBD1 (5 bases). The CDR3 sequence is 14 residues long. CDR1 is SNHLY and CDR2 is FYNNEI in the germline V gene. Trimming stripped 5 bases from V and 5 bases from J, with 12 bases between. The CDR3 is CASSPTDGNEKLFF. DNA for the CDR3: TGTGCCAGCAGTCCGACAGACGGCAATGAAAAACTGTTTTTT.